This TCR beta chain was recorded in a study of technical replicates of blood from a handful of donors. As to this clone: The junction differs from germline at one of its ends, possibly a read error.

The assay was immunoSEQ multiplex PCR, and TCRdb's table has in-frame clones only and misses some. Among about 94,000 clones listed, about 96% were seen once. This CDR3 comprises 15 residues. Looked up from germline, CDR1 is LNHDA and CDR2 is SQIVND (reference sequence). The clonotype originates from a human donor in good health. This chain joins TRBV19 and TRBJ1-3; D possibly corresponds to TRBD1 (6 bases). Specimen: T cells isolated from PBMCs. CDR3 DNA sequence: TGTGCCAGTAGTGTATCAGGGGCCGGTGGAAGCACCATATATTTT. This sequence encodes CASSVSGAGGSTIYF.